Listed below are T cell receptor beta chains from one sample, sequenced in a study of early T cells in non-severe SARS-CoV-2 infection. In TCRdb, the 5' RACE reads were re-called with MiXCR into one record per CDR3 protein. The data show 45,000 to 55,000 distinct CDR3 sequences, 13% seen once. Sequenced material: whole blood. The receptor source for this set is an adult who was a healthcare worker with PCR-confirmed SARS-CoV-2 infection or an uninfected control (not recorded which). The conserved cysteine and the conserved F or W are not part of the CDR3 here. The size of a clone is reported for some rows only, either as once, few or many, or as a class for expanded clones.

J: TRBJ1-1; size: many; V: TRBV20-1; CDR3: SALRTPLNTEAF
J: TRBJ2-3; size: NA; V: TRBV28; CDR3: ASFPSQINTDTQY
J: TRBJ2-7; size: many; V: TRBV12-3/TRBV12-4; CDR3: ASSLRAGSGSAEQY
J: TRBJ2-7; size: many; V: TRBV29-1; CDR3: SAIQGFGYEQY
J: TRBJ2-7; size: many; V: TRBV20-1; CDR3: SAKRQGLYEQY
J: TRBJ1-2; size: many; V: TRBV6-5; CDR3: ASSYSEGVGGYT
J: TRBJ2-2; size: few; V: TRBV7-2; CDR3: ASSKSGTGTGELF
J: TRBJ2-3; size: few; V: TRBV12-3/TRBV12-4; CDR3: ASRRTSGRTDTQY
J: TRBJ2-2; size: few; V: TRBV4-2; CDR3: ASSQGEGAGELF
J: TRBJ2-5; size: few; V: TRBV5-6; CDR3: ASSLVAGAQETQY
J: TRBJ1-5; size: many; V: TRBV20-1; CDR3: SVTGISRNQPQH
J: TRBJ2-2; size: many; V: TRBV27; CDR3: ASSTLQGNTGELF
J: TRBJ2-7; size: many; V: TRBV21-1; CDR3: ASSARTSGRLEQY
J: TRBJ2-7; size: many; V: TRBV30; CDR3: AWSTGQGVLYEQY
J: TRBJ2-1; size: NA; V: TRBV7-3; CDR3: ASSLLASNEQF
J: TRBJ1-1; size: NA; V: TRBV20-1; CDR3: SAFTRDNYFEAF
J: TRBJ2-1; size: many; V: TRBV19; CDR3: ASSIGAAGFYNEQF